The entry that follows covers one TCR beta chain sequence. This table comes from immunoSEQ multiplex PCR, and its TCRdb copy is limited to in-frame clones, with some not included. The table has 30,000 or so clones, over 75% seen once. These data originate in a study of OX40 agonist ivuxolimab in advanced cancers. Per germline, CDR1 PRHDT and CDR2 FYEKMQ (reference sequence). This CDR3 is built from 14 residues. The chain is built from TRBV13 and TRBJ2-1; 9 bases line up with TRBD2. The starting material was CD4+ or CD8+ T cells sorted from blood, obtained in a trial of the OX40 agonist ivuxolimab. The receptor's source is an adult with an advanced solid tumor such as melanoma, head and neck, liver or kidney cancer. The CDR3 spells CASSWASGINEQFF. In nucleotides, the CDR3 is TGTGCAAGTTCCTGGGCTAGCGGGATCAATGAGCAGTTCTTC.